The 3 T cell receptor beta chains below were found in one sample sequenced in a study. Generated by immunoSEQ multiplex PCR, the TCRdb table keeps only in-frame clones and is missing some. The table lists tens of thousands of clones, 80% to 95% of them singletons. Sequenced input: PBMCs. Every receptor here comes from a man aged 40-50 years with rheumatoid arthritis.

Only a few counts were recorded for this clone. The chain recombines TRBV28 with TRBJ2-7; TRBD2 might be the D (5 bases). The CDR3 extends over 11 amino acids. Trimming shortened V by 8 bases and J by 3 bases, and 8 bases separated the two germline ends. Germline V gene lookup returns CDR1 MDHEN and CDR2 SYDVKM. The DNA for the CDR3 is TGTGCCAGCTCTGCGGGCTACGAGCAGTACTTC. Protein product: CASSAGYEQYF.

J is TRBJ2-1 and V is TRBV7-6; D is ambiguous. The germline CDR1 and CDR2 sequences are SGHVS and FNYEAQ. The CDR3 is 12 residues long. Trimming took off 3 bases at V and 3 bases at J, with 3 bases between the two ends. CDR3 amino acids: CASSFGYNEQFF. The CDR3 region has the DNA TGTGCCAGCAGCTTCGGCTACAATGAGCAGTTCTTC.

The J gene is TRBJ2-7, the V gene TRBV6-2 or TRBV6-3; the D is unclear. Trimming took 3 bases from V and 1 from J, leaving 7 bases between them. Germline V gene lookup returns CDR1 MNHEY and CDR2 SVGEGT. The length of the CDR3 is 13 residues. CDR3 amino acids: CASSYGQSYEQYF. As DNA, the CDR3 is TGTGCCAGCAGTTATGGGCAGTCCTACGAGCAGTACTTC.